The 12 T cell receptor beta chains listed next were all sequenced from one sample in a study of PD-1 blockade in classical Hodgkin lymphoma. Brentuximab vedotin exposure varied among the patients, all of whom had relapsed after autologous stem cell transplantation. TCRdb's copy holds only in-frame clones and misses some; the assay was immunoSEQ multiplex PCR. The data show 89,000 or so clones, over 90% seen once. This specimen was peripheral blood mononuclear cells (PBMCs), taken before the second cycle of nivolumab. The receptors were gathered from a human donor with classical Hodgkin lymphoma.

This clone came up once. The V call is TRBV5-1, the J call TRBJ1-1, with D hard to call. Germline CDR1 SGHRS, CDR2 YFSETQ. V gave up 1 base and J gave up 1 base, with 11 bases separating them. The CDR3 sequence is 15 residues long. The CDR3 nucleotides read TGCGCCAGCAGCTTGTCGTTTCCCGGGAACACTGAAGCTTTCTTT. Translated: CASSLSFPGNTEAFF.

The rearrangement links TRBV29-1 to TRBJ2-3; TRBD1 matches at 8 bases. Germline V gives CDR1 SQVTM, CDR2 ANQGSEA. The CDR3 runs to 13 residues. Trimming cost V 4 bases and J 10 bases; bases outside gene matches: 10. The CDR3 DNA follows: TGCAGCGTTGGGGGGACAGGCGGGTTTCCGCAGTATTTT. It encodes CSVGGTGGFPQYF.

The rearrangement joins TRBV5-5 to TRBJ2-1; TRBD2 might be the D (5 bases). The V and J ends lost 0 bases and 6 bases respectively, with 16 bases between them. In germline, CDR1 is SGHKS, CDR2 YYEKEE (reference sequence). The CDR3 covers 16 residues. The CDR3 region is CASSLDGLPLSNEQFF. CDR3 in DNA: TGTGCCAGCAGCTTGGATGGACTTCCTCTTTCCAATGAGCAGTTCTTC. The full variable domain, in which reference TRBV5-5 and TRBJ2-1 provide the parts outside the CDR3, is DAGVTQSPTHLIKTRGQQVTLRCSPISGHKSVSWYQQVLGQGPQFIFQYYEKEERGRGNFPDRFSARQFPNYSSELNVNALLLGDSALYLCASSLDGLPLSNEQFFGPGTRLTVL.

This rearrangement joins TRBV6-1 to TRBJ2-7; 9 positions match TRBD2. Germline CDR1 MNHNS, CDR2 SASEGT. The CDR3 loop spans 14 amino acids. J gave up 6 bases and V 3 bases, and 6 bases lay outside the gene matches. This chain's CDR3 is CASSDGRRGGEQYF. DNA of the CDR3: TGTGCCAGCAGTGATGGGCGGCGGGGGGGCGAGCAGTACTTC.

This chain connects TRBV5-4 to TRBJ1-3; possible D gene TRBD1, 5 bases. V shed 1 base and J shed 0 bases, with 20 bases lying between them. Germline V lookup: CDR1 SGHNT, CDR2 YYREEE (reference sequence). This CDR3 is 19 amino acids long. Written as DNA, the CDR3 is TGTGCCAGCAGCTTGTGGAGGGCTCAGGGAAGAACCTCTGGAAACACCATATATTTT. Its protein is CASSLWRAQGRTSGNTIYF.

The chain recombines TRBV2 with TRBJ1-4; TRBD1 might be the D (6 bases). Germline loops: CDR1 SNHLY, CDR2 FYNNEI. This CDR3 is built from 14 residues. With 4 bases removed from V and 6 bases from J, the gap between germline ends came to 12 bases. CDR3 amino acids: CASSVDRQYEKLFF. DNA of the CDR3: TGTGCCAGCAGTGTGGACAGACAATATGAAAAACTGTTTTTT.

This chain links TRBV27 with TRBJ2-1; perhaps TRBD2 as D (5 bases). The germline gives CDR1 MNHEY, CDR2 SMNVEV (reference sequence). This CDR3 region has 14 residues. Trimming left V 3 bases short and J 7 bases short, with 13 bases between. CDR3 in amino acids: CASSLRGGRNEQFF. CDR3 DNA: TGTGCCAGCAGTTTGAGAGGAGGTCGGAATGAGCAGTTCTTC.

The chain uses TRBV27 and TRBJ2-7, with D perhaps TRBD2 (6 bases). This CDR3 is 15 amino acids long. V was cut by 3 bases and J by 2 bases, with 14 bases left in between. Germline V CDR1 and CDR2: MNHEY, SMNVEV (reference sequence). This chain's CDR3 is CASSFGLAPTYEQYF. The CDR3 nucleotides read TGTGCCAGCAGTTTTGGGCTAGCGCCGACCTACGAGCAGTACTTC.

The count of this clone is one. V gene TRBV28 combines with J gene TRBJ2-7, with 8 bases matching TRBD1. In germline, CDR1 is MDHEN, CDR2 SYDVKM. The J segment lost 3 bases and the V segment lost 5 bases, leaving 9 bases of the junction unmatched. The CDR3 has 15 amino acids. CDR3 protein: CASSTDRVLIYEQYF. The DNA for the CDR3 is TGTGCCAGCAGTACGGACAGGGTTCTAATCTACGAGCAGTACTTC.

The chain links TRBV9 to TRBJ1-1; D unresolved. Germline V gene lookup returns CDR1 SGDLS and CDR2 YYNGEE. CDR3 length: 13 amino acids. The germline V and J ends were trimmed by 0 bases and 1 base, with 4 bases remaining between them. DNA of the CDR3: TGTGCCAGCAGCGTAGTTTGGAACACTGAAGCTTTCTTT. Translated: CASSVVWNTEAFF.

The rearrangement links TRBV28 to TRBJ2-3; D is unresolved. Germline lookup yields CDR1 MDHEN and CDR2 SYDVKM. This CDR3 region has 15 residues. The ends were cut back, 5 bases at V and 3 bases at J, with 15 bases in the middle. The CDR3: CASSGFDSSTDTQYF. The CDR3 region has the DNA TGTGCCAGCAGTGGCTTCGATAGCTCTACAGATACGCAGTATTTT.

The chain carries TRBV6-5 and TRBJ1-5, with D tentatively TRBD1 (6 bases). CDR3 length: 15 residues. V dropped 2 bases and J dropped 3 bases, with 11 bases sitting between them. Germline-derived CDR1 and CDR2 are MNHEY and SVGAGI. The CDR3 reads CASSYIGGPNQPQHF. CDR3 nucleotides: TGTGCCAGCAGTTACATTGGGGGCCCCAATCAGCCCCAGCATTTT.